This T cell receptor (beta chain) was obtained from a study of vaccination and CD4 T cells after COVID-19. Study information: Median time from second vaccine dose to sampling was roughly 65 days (14 to 241). Study results and limitations: Looking at convalescent patients, a median roughly 83% of reactive clones were present only post-vaccination.

The CDR3 has 17 residues. The J segment lost 6 bases and the V segment lost 3 bases, leaving 15 bases of the junction unmatched. The germline CDR1 and CDR2 sequences are DFQATT and SNEGSKA (reference sequence). Sequencing of the DNA from cultured CD4+ T cells was carried out with the Oncomine TCR Beta short-read assay. Each CDR3 protein gets one entry after TCRdb re-called the PCR reads with MiXCR. The sample consists of about 18,000 distinct CDR3 sequences, about three quarters of them appearing once. Of note for this clonotype: No antigen is known for it.

The treatment: roughly 11-day PBMC culture with coronavirus spike peptide pools or control peptides (ViraFEST assay). The sample in question was CD4+ T cells from blood, cultured in vitro, obtained after SARS-CoV-2 vaccination. The source of this sequence is a human donor who received a COVID-19 vaccine. The J gene is TRBJ2-7, the V gene TRBV20-1; 12 bases are a match to TRBD2. CDR3 DNA sequence: TGCAGTGCTAGTCGTCGTCGGCTGGGGACTAGCGGGTCCGAGCAGTACTTC. Translated, it gives CSASRRRLGTSGSEQYF.